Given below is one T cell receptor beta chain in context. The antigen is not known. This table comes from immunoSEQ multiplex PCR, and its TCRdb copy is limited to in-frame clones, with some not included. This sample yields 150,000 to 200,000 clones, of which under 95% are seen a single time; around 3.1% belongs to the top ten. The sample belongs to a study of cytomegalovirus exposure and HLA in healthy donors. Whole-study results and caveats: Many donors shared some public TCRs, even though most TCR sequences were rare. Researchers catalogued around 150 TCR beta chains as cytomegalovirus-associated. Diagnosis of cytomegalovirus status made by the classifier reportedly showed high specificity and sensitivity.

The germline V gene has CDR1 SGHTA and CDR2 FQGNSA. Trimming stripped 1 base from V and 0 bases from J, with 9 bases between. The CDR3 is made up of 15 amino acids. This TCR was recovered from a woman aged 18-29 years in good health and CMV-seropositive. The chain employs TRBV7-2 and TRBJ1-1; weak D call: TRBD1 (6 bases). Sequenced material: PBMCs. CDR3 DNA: TGTGCCAGCAGCTTAGTCGACAGGATGAACACTGAAGCTTTCTTT. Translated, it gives CASSLVDRMNTEAFF.